One and the same sample provided the 14 T cell receptor beta chains below, sequenced in a study of T cell responses to AZD1222 COVID-19 vaccine. TCRdb's table, derived via immunoSEQ multiplex PCR, lists solely in-frame clones and lacks some. The sample carries 150,000 to 200,000 clones, roughly 93% recorded once. The specimen comprised peripheral blood, sampled on day 0 of AZD1222 vaccination. Receptors originate from an adult in good health.

The genes are TRBV7-9 and TRBJ2-3; TRBD1 or TRBD2 may be the D gene (5 bases each). Germline assignment: CDR1 SEHNR and CDR2 FQNEAQ (reference sequence). V lost 10 bases and J 0 bases, leaving 14 bases between the germline ends. CDR3 size: 14 residues. The CDR3 loop is CAIEGQPSTDTQYF. DNA for the CDR3: TGTGCCATCGAGGGGCAGCCTAGCACAGATACGCAGTATTTT.

The chain has TRBV6-2 or TRBV6-3 and TRBJ2-6; unclear D gene. The CDR3 is 16 amino acids. Per the germline V gene, CDR1 is MNHEY and CDR2 is SVGEGT. Trimming pared 4 bases from V and 0 bases from J, leaving 10 bases between. The CDR3 coding sequence is TGTGCCAGCAGTTGGTCTACGAACTCTGGGGCCAACGTCCTGACTTTC. Protein product: CASSWSTNSGANVLTF.

The rearrangement uses TRBV7-9 and TRBJ1-3; D might be TRBD1 (6 bases). This CDR3 region has 14 residues. Germline CDR1 is SEHNR and CDR2 is FQNEAQ (reference sequence). The V end was cut by 1 base, the J end by 6 bases, with 10 bases between. The CDR3 bases are TGTGCCAGCAGCTTAGACGACAGGTTAAACACCATATATTTT. Encoded protein: CASSLDDRLNTIYF.

The chain carries TRBV5-1 and TRBJ2-1; D could derive from TRBD1 or TRBD2 (5 bases each). CDR3 size: 15 residues. Germline V gives CDR1 SGHRS, CDR2 YFSETQ. V lost 3 bases and J 0 bases, leaving 10 bases between the germline ends. The CDR3 coding sequence is TGCGCCAGCAGCTGGGGACGGACCTCCTACAATGAGCAGTTCTTC. Its translation: CASSWGRTSYNEQFF.

V and J are TRBV6-6 and TRBJ2-7; D is ambiguous. Germline V gives CDR1 MNHNY, CDR2 SVGAGI (reference sequence). CDR3 length: 13 residues. V was trimmed by 2 bases and J by 5 bases, leaving 10 bases between them. CDR3: CASSYVSYDEQYF. CDR3 DNA sequence: TGTGCCAGCAGTTACGTAAGTTACGACGAGCAGTACTTC.

The chain joins TRBV7-2 to TRBJ2-7, with TRBD2 as a possible D gene (6 bases). V lost 0 bases, J lost 6 bases, and 9 bases lay in between. CDR3 length equals 13 residues. Germline V gene sequence: CDR1 SGHTA, CDR2 FQGNSA. CDR3 protein: CASSLAGGIEQYF. CDR3 coding DNA: TGTGCCAGCAGCTTAGCGGGAGGAATCGAGCAGTACTTC. Full variable domain (rest looked up from reference TRBV7-2 and TRBJ2-7): GAGVSQSPSNKVTEKGKDVELRCDPISGHTALYWYRQSLGQGLEFLIYFQGNSAPDKSGLPSDRFSAERTGGSVSTLTIQRTQQEDSAVYLCASSLAGGIEQYFGPGTRLTVT.

J is TRBJ1-2 and V is TRBV12-3 or TRBV12-4, with D possibly TRBD1 on 6 matching bases. There are 13 residues in the CDR3. Trimming stripped 7 bases from V and 4 bases from J, with 13 bases between. CDR3 sequence: CASTLGAGYGYTF. As DNA, the CDR3 is TGTGCCAGCACCCTGGGGGCCGGCTATGGCTACACCTTC.

The rearrangement links TRBV6-5 to TRBJ1-2; D remains ambiguous. V lost 2 bases, J lost 0 bases, and 7 bases lay in between. This CDR3 contains 14 residues. The V gene's germline CDR1 is MNHEY and CDR2 SVGAGI. The CDR3 is CASSYISTNYGYTF. CDR3 sequence (DNA): TGTGCCAGCAGTTACATCAGCACTAACTATGGCTACACCTTC.

This rearrangement joins TRBV6-6 to TRBJ1-2; D call uncertain. Trimming took 5 bases from V and 2 from J, leaving 15 bases between them. Germline CDR1 and CDR2: MNHNY and SVGAGI (reference sequence). The CDR3 consists of 15 residues. The CDR3 sequence is CASSPRGQLNYGYTF. CDR3 sequence (DNA): TGTGCCAGCAGTCCCCGAGGGCAGCTCAACTATGGCTACACCTTC.

Remarks on this clone: This specimen includes other DNA sequences encoding the same CDR3. The chain joins TRBV18 to TRBJ1-2; the D gene is possibly TRBD1 (5 bases). This CDR3 has 15 amino acids. Trimming cost V 0 bases and J 4 bases, with 12 bases left between them. Germline V gene sequence: CDR1 KGHSH, CDR2 LQKENI. The CDR3 reads CASSPPGGTVYGYTF. The CDR3, as DNA: TGTGCCAGCTCACCACCGGGGGGGACCGTCTATGGCTACACCTTC. Full variable domain (rest looked up from reference TRBV18 and TRBJ1-2): NAGVMQNPRHLVRRRGQEARLRCSPMKGHSHVYWYRQLPEEGLKFMVYLQKENIIDESGMPKERFSAEFPKEGPSILRIQQVVRGDSAAYFCASSPPGGTVYGYTFGSGTRLTVV.

The rearrangement links TRBV19 to TRBJ1-5, with D perhaps matching TRBD1 (5 bases). The CDR3 spans 14 residues. Trimming shortened V by 9 bases and J by 6 bases, and 18 bases separated the two germline ends. Germline CDR1 and CDR2: LNHDA and SQIVND (reference sequence). This CDR3 reads CAREAGEAPQPQHF. The DNA for the CDR3 is TGTGCCAGGGAAGCGGGGGAAGCGCCTCAGCCCCAGCATTTT.

The CDR3: CASSRSFTRNGAGELFF. The CDR3 DNA is TGCGCCAGCAGTCGGTCGTTCACCCGGAATGGGGCCGGGGAGCTGTTTTTT. V usage is TRBV10-1 and J usage is TRBJ2-2; D gene unclear. This CDR3 contains 17 residues. Germline V gene data show CDR1 as WNHNN and CDR2 as SYGVQD (reference sequence). Trimming stripped 5 bases from V and 6 bases from J, with 22 bases between.

This CDR3 is CSASWTGTPGAQYF. As DNA, the CDR3 is TGCAGTGCTAGTTGGACCGGGACCCCTGGTGCGCAGTACTTC. V is TRBV20-1 and J is TRBJ2-7; D is perhaps TRBD1 or TRBD2 (5 bases each). The germline V and J ends were trimmed by 3 bases and 9 bases, with 21 bases remaining between them. The CDR3 consists of 14 residues. CDR1 and CDR2 from the germline V gene are DFQATT and SNEGSKA (reference sequence).

The CDR3 spells CASTPRGNTQYF. The CDR3 DNA sequence: TGTGCCAGCACCCCCCGAGGAAATACGCAGTATTTT. The chain uses TRBV2 and TRBJ2-3; D ambiguous. V gave up 7 bases and J gave up 7 bases, with 12 bases separating them. Germline V CDR1 and CDR2: SNHLY, FYNNEI. The CDR3 spans 12 residues.